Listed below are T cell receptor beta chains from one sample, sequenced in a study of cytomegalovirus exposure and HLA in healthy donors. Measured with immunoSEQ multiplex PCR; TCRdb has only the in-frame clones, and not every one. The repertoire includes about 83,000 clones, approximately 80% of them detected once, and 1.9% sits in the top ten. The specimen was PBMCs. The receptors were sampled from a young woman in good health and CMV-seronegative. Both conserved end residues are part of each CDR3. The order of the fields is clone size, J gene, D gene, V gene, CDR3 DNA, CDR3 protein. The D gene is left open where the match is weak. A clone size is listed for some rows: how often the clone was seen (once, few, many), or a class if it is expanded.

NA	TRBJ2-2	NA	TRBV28	TGTGCCAGCAGTTTAGGGACTTTGAACACCGGGGAGCTGTTTTTT	CASSLGTLNTGELFF
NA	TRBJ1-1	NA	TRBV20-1	TGCAGTGCCTCGAACACTGAAGCTTTCTTT	CSASNTEAFF
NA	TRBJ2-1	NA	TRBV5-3	TGTGCCAGAAGCGGAGACCACGACCCTTACAATGAGCAGTTCTTC	CARSGDHDPYNEQFF
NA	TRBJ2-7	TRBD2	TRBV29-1	TGCAGCGTTGAAGGACTAGCGACTTACGAGCAGTACTTC	CSVEGLATYEQYF
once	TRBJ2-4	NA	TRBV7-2	TGTGCCAGCAGCCCCACAGCAAACATTCAGTACTTC	CASSPTANIQYF
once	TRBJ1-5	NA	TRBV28	TGTGCCAGCAGTTTGTTTGCGCGGAGCAATCAGCCCCAGCATTTT	CASSLFARSNQPQHF
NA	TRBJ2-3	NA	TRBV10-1	TGCGCCAGCAGTGTGGCGGGATTCCGCACAGATACGCAGTATTTT	CASSVAGFRTDTQYF
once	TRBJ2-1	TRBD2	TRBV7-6	TGTGCCAGCAGCTTAGCGGCGGGGGGGTTATCCTACAATGAGCAGTTCTTC	CASSLAAGGLSYNEQFF
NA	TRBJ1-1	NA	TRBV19	TGTGCCAGTAGCCCCTTGGAGTGGAACACTGAAGCTTTCTTT	CASSPLEWNTEAFF
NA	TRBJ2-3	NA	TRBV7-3	TGTGCCAGCAGCTTATCTGGAGGGCCAGATACGCAGTATTTT	CASSLSGGPDTQYF
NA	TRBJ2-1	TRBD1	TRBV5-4	TGTGCCAGCAGCGGGGACAGGGATTCCTACAATGAGCAGTTCTTC	CASSGDRDSYNEQFF
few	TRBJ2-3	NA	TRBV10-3	TGTGCCATCAGTGAGCCTAGCGACACCACAGATACGCAGTATTTT	CAISEPSDTTDTQYF
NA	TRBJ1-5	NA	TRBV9	TGTGCCAGCAGCGTAGGAGGGTATAGCAATCAGCCCCAGCATTTT	CASSVGGYSNQPQHF
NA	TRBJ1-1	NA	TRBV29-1	TGCAGCGCTGGGGGCGGATGGGCCATGAACACTGAAGCTTTCTTT	CSAGGGWAMNTEAFF
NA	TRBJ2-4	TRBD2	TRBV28	TGTGCCAGCAGTTTAGGGCGGGAGGTCAGATCAGCCAAAAACATTCAGTACTTC	CASSLGREVRSAKNIQYF
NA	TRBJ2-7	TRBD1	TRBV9	TGTGCCAGCAGCGCACTACAGGGGGCGGGCGAGCAGTACTTC	CASSALQGAGEQYF
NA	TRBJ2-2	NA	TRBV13	TGTGCCAGCAGCTTTCAGGGCCCCGGGGAGCTGTTTTTT	CASSFQGPGELFF
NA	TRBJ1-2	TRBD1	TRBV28	TGTGCCAGCAGTCGGGACAGTCCGACCCTCCATAACTATGGCTACACCTTC	CASSRDSPTLHNYGYTF
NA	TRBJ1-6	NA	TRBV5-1	TGCGCCAGCAGCTTGGTGCAGGGGCAATATAGGAATTCACCCCTCCACTTT	CASSLVQGQYRNSPLHF
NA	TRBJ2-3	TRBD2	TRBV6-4	TGTGCCAGCAGTGAAGGGACTAGCGCAGATACGCAGTATTTT	CASSEGTSADTQYF
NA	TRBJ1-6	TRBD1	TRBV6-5	TGTGCCAGCAGTTCCACAGGGGATAATTCACCCCTCCACTTT	CASSSTGDNSPLHF
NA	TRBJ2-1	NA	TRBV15	TGTGCCACCAGCAGAACCATGCCCAGCGGCAATGAGCAGTTCTTC	CATSRTMPSGNEQFF
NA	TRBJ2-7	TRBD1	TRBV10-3	TGTGCCATCAGTGGAGGGACAGCCTACGAGCAGTACTTC	CAISGGTAYEQYF
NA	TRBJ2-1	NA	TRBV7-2	TGTGCCAGCAGCGGAGCGAATAATGAGCAGTTCTTC	CASSGANNEQFF
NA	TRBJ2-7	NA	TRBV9	TGTGCCAGCAGCGGACCCCCCGAGGGCTACGAGCAGTACTTC	CASSGPPEGYEQYF
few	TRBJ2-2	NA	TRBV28	TGTGCCAGCAGTGGGTTTGACGGAGGGCTAACCGGGGAGCTGTTTTTT	CASSGFDGGLTGELFF
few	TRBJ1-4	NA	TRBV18	TGTGCCAGCTCACCACAGGGGTCGGAGGAAAAACTGTTTTTT	CASSPQGSEEKLFF
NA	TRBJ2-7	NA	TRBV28	TGTGCCAGCAGTTCCCCAGGCAACGAGCAGTACTTC	CASSSPGNEQYF
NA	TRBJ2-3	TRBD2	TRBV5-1	TGCGCCAGCAGCTTGTTGGGGGGGGACACAGATACGCAGTATTTT	CASSLLGGDTDTQYF
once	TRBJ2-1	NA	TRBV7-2	TGTGCCAGCAGCTTATCCTTTATGGGCGCGGGAATTAATGAGCAGTTCTTC	CASSLSFMGAGINEQFF
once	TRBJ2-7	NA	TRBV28	TGTGCCAGCAGTTACATCGGGACATTAGTCTCCTACGAGCAGTACTTC	CASSYIGTLVSYEQYF
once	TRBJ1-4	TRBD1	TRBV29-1	TGCAGCGTCTCCGACGGGACAGGGACGGGAGAAAAACTGTTTTTT	CSVSDGTGTGEKLFF
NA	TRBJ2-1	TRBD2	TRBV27	TGTGCCAGCAGCCGAGGACTAGCGGGTATGAACAATGAGCAGTTCTTC	CASSRGLAGMNNEQFF
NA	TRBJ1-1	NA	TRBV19	TGTGCCACCCGGGTCGGATACACTGAAGCTTTCTTT	CATRVGYTEAFF
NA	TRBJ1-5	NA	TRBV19	TGTGCCAGTAATGGGGGGGTTGGCAATCAGCCCCAGCATTTT	CASNGGVGNQPQHF
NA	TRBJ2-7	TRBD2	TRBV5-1	TGCGCCAGCAGCTTGGGCTGGGGGGCTAGCGGGAGTGCCAACGAGCAGTACTTC	CASSLGWGASGSANEQYF
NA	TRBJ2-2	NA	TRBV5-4	TGTGCCAGCAGCTTGCCTGGGACTTACACCGGGGAGCTGTTTTTT	CASSLPGTYTGELFF
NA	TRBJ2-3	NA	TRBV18	TGTGCCAGCTCACCTTCGGTGCCTAGCACAGATACGCAGTATTTT	CASSPSVPSTDTQYF
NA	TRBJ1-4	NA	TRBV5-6	TGTGCCAGCAGCACAGGAACAAGCTTCAATGAAAAACTGTTTTTT	CASSTGTSFNEKLFF
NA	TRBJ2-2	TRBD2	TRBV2	TGTGCCAGCAGAAAGACTAGCGGGACCAACACCGGGGAGCTGTTTTTT	CASRKTSGTNTGELFF
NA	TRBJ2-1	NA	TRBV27	TGTGCCAGCAGGTCAGATAATGAGCAGTTCTTC	CASRSDNEQFF
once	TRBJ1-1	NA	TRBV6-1	TGTGCCAGCAGTGACTTACGGGGGGGCGGTGAAGCTTTCTTT	CASSDLRGGGEAFF
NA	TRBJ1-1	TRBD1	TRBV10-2	TGCGCCAGCAGAGACAGGGGCACTGAAGCTTTCTTT	CASRDRGTEAFF
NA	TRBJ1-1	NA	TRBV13	TGTGCCAGCAGTCAACTCGTCAGGGGCACTGAAGCTTTCTTT	CASSQLVRGTEAFF